These T cell receptor beta chains were read from a single sample in a study of control samples from healthy donors and cancer patients. Clones were sequenced by immunoSEQ multiplex PCR, and TCRdb holds only the in-frame ones, with some missing. Among approximately 100,000 clones, 80% to 95% were seen once, and the ten largest hold around 3%. Sequenced sample: blood. All receptors come from a human donor in good health. The donor label of this sample is uncertain. CDR3s include the opening cysteine and the closing phenylalanine or tryptophan. The D gene is left open where the match is weak.

CDR3 length | V gene | D gene | CDR3 protein
14 | TRBV2 | TRBD1 | CASTRDRVGYGYTF
14 | TRBV25-1 | - | CASSDALFQETQYF
15 | TRBV9 | TRBD1 | CASSAGTGTNQPQHF
13 | TRBV6-5 | - | CASRPERNTEAFF
17 | TRBV27 | TRBD2 | CACRTSGGVVGTDTQYF
15 | TRBV6-6 | - | CASTSGSSYNSPLHF
14 | TRBV29-1 | - | CSALSRVSTDTQYF
13 | TRBV10-3 | - | CAISAGDNTEAFF
15 | TRBV18 | - | CASSQTIDSNQPQHF
16 | TRBV9 | TRBD2 | CASSGTSGGSGETQYF
12 | TRBV2 | - | CASGRGNYGYTF
15 | TRBV6-5 | TRBD1 | CASRPPGGGNQPQHF
13 | TRBV12-5 | - | CASGSVNTGELFF
16 | TRBV10-3 | TRBD1 | CAISAGGRGTTDTQYF
14 | TRBV27 | TRBD1 | CASSQGTGSSPLHF
15 | TRBV3-1/TRBV3-2 | TRBD1 | CASSQGDRGGSGYTF